One TCR beta chain is described in this entry. The antigen remains unidentified. This entry belongs to a study of T cell responses to AZD1222 COVID-19 vaccine. Analyses pooled second doses at about 4 or about 12 weeks. Produced via immunoSEQ multiplex PCR; TCRdb's table is partial and in-frame only. Among some 120,000 clones, roughly 87% were seen once, and the ten largest hold over 8%. Study findings and constraints: The repertoires were collected only after the peak T cell response. Among AZD1222 vaccinees, only five or six were seropositive at baseline. Mostly white British, mostly female donors; authors suggested clonal diversity may be underestimated.

The TCR was taken from an adult who received the AZD1222 COVID-19 vaccine. Sample: peripheral blood, taken 28 days after the second AZD1222 dose.

CDR3: CASSSRDHKSTDTQYF. The CDR3 DNA reads TGTGCCAGCAGCTCCCGGGACCACAAAAGCACAGATACGCAGTATTTT. The J gene is TRBJ2-3, the V gene TRBV7-3; D assignment may be TRBD1 or TRBD2 (5 bases each). This CDR3 spans 16 amino acids. Germline values: CDR1 SGHTA, CDR2 FQGTGA. V lost 4 bases and J 0 bases, leaving 14 bases between the germline ends.